The 27 T cell receptor beta chains reported below all come from one sample, sequenced in a study of cytomegalovirus exposure and HLA in healthy donors. The PCR used 60 Vbeta and 13 Jbeta primers. Sequencing was performed with immunoSEQ multiplex PCR; in TCRdb, only in-frame clones are kept and a portion is missing. The sample has hundreds of thousands of clones; over 70% are singletons. Sequencing used PBMCs. These receptors all stem from an older woman in good health and CMV-seropositive.

This rearrangement joins TRBV6-5 to TRBJ2-7; TRBD1 matches 9 bases. V dropped 6 bases and J dropped 2; count of bases not matched to a gene: 5. The CDR3 sequence is 14 residues long. Germline CDR1 is MNHEY and CDR2 is SVGAGI. CDR3 nucleotide sequence: TGTGCCAGCAGACCGGGACAGGGACCCTACGAGCAGTACTTC. It encodes CASRPGQGPYEQYF.

A few counts support this clone. The J gene is TRBJ1-1, the V gene TRBV7-8; 7 bases map to TRBD1. Germline trimming cut 5 bases from V and 4 bases from J; bases unmatched to any gene: 13. Germline lookup yields CDR1 SGHVS and CDR2 FQNEAQ. The CDR3 length is 16 residues. The CDR3 DNA is TGTGCCAGCAGCAAAGGTGCCGGGACAGCAAGCACTGAAGCTTTCTTT. Translating gives CASSKGAGTASTEAFF. The full variable domain, completed using reference TRBV7-8 and TRBJ1-1, is GAGVSQSPRYKVAKRGQDVALRCDPISGHVSLFWYQQALGQGPEFLTYFQNEAQLDKSGLPSDRFFAERPEGSVSTLKIQRTQQEDSAVYLCASSKGAGTASTEAFFGQGTRLTVV.

This clone has a single count. The chain is built from TRBV5-1 and TRBJ1-1, with 7 bases identical to TRBD1. J was trimmed by 7 bases and V by 3 bases; bases with no gene match: 15. The CDR3 consists of 16 residues. Germline V gene lookup returns CDR1 SGHRS and CDR2 YFSETQ. The CDR3 DNA sequence: TGCGCCAGCAGCTCCGAACCGACGGACCCAGGGGGTGAAGCTTTCTTT. Encoded protein: CASSSEPTDPGGEAFF.

The chain employs TRBV6-5 and TRBJ2-1; TRBD2 agrees at 7 bases. V lost 8 bases to trimming and J lost 6 bases; unmatched junction nucleotides: 7. Germline CDR1 and CDR2: MNHEY and SVGAGI. The CDR3 spans 13 residues. The CDR3 DNA reads as TGTGCCAGCCGAGGACTAGTTTCCAATGAGCAGTTCTTC. Translating it yields CASRGLVSNEQFF.

The rearrangement links TRBV10-3 to TRBJ2-6; D possibly corresponds to TRBD2 (6 bases). Trimming removed 8 bases at V and 1 base at J, with 12 bases between. Germline CDR1 reads ENHRY; CDR2 reads SYGVKD. The CDR3 spans 15 residues. The CDR3 nucleotides read TGTGCCATCTCTATACTAGCATCTGGGGCCAACGTCCTGACTTTC. Protein: CAISILASGANVLTF.

The chain couples TRBV9 to TRBJ1-5, with D maybe TRBD1 (5 bases). Germline V gives CDR1 SGDLS, CDR2 YYNGEE. The length of the CDR3 is 13 residues. V dropped 2 bases and J dropped 7 bases, with 10 bases sitting between them. This chain's CDR3 is CASSVRGGQPQHF. The CDR3 DNA sequence: TGTGCCAGCAGCGTCCGGGGGGGGCAGCCCCAGCATTTT.

This clone has a handful of counts. The rearrangement uses TRBV11-2 and TRBJ2-1; a possible D gene is TRBD2 (7 bases). CDR3 length: 17 amino acids. Germline-derived CDR1 and CDR2 are SGHAT and FQNNGV. The V gene lost 5 bases and the J gene lost 8 bases, with 25 bases spanning the gap. The CDR3: CASSQGGVGQVMDEQFF. The CDR3 DNA is TGTGCCAGCAGCCAAGGGGGGGTCGGACAAGTGATGGATGAGCAGTTCTTC.

The chain joins TRBV5-1 to TRBJ1-6, with 7 positions matching TRBD1. The J segment lost 10 bases and the V segment lost 7 bases, leaving 20 bases of the junction unmatched. The CDR3 length is 17 residues. Germline V CDR1 and CDR2: SGHRS, YFSETQ. CDR3 sequence (DNA): TGCGCCAGCCCCATCGTTTCAGGGACAGCCCGTAGATCACCCCTCCACTTT. Translation: CASPIVSGTARRSPLHF.

This rearrangement joins TRBV6-1 to TRBJ1-1, with D perhaps matching TRBD1 (6 bases). Germline values: CDR1 MNHNS, CDR2 SASEGT. CDR3 length: 14 residues. Trimming left V 6 bases short and J 4 bases short, with 15 bases between. The CDR3, as DNA: TGTGCCAGCAGCCTGGGGCGAGGGGGCACTGAAGCTTTCTTT. This translates into CASSLGRGGTEAFF.

J is TRBJ2-1 and V is TRBV27, with a tentative D call TRBD2 (5 bases). V was clipped by 3 bases and J by 2 bases, with 14 bases between them. The CDR3 totals 16 residues. Germline values: CDR1 MNHEY, CDR2 SMNVEV (reference sequence). The DNA of the CDR3 is TGTGCCAGCAGTTTTGCGGGCCAGACAACCTACAATGAGCAGTTCTTC. Residues: CASSFAGQTTYNEQFF.

Of note for this clone: The junction shows a germline mismatch at one end, possibly a read error. The chain carries TRBV2 and TRBJ1-1; perhaps TRBD1 as D (5 bases). Germline CDR1 reads SNHLY; CDR2 reads FYNNEI. This CDR3 contains 14 residues. CDR3 bases: TGTGCCAGCAGTGATTTTCGGGGGAGCACTGAAGCTTCCTTT. Residues: CASSDFRGSTEASF.

The CDR3 region is CASSSSSYNSPLHF. The CDR3 bases are TGTGCCAGCAGTTCGAGCTCCTATAATTCACCCCTCCACTTT. The chain employs TRBV27 and TRBJ1-6; D unclear. The CDR3 consists of 14 residues. CDR1 MNHEY and CDR2 SMNVEV come from the germline V gene (reference sequence). The germline V and J ends were trimmed by 4 bases and 0 bases, with 4 bases remaining between them.

CDR3 in amino acids: CASRTQGAGTEAFF. The CDR3 DNA reads as TGTGCCAGCAGAACCCAGGGGGCGGGCACTGAAGCTTTCTTT. The chain joins TRBV2 to TRBJ1-1; 8 bases map to TRBD1. The junction had 7 bases not matched to a gene; V was cut back by 6 bases and J by 4 bases. Germline values: CDR1 SNHLY, CDR2 FYNNEI. There are 14 residues in the CDR3.

This clone came up a few times. The chain employs TRBV10-3 and TRBJ2-5, with D possibly being TRBD1 (6 bases). This CDR3 is 12 amino acids long. Germline-derived CDR1 and CDR2 are ENHRY and SYGVKD. V was pared by 7 bases and J by 5 bases, with 11 bases between. The CDR3 coding sequence is TGTGCCATCAAGGGGGTTGAGGAGACCCAGTACTTC. Residues: CAIKGVEETQYF.

This chain links TRBV25-1 with TRBJ1-4, with 9 bases fitting TRBD1. CDR1 is MGHDK and CDR2 is SYGVNS in the germline V gene. After removal of 9 bases from V and 7 bases from J, the junction contained 6 bases not matched to a gene. The CDR3 spans 13 residues. The CDR3 reads CASRTGAGEKLFF. CDR3 nucleotide sequence: TGTGCCAGTCGGACAGGGGCGGGTGAAAAACTGTTTTTT.

V and J are TRBV25-1 and TRBJ2-7; TRBD1 is a possible D gene (5 bases). The CDR3 extends over 13 amino acids. Germline CDR1 reads MGHDK; CDR2 reads SYGVNS. V was shortened by 4 bases and J by 0 bases, with 7 bases between the two germline ends. The CDR3 sequence is CASSVTGSYEQYF. The CDR3 nucleotides read TGTGCCAGCAGTGTTACAGGCTCCTACGAGCAGTACTTC.

The CDR3 is CASSKKRETGGTSPLHF. DNA of the CDR3: TGTGCCAGCAGCAAAAAAAGGGAGACAGGCGGTACATCACCCCTCCACTTT. The chain carries TRBV21-1 and TRBJ1-6; the table calls TRBD1, which could not be checked here. TRBV21-1 is an annotated pseudogene. CDR3 length: 17 residues.

V gene TRBV6-5 combines with J gene TRBJ1-1, with TRBD1 as a possible D gene (5 bases). The CDR3 runs to 13 residues. Germline assignment: CDR1 MNHEY and CDR2 SVGAGI. The ends were cut back, 2 bases at V and 6 bases at J, with 10 bases in the middle. CDR3 nucleotides: TGTGCCAGCAGTTACGGGGCGGCCGCTGAAGCTTTCTTT. Amino acids: CASSYGAAAEAFF.

This sequence joins TRBV11-1 and TRBJ1-2, with D uncertain. V lost 5 bases and J 4 bases, leaving 11 bases between the germline ends. The CDR3 is made up of 13 amino acids. The germline gives CDR1 SGHAT, CDR2 FQDESV (reference sequence). The chain's CDR3 is CASSEGLSYGYTF. CDR3 in DNA: TGTGCCAGCAGCGAAGGACTGAGCTATGGCTACACCTTC.

The gene calls are TRBV6-5 and TRBJ2-7; maybe TRBD2 (6 bases). From germline, CDR1 is MNHEY and CDR2 SVGAGI. Trimming took 4 bases from V and 0 from J, leaving 13 bases between them. The CDR3 loop spans 15 amino acids. CDR3 nucleotide sequence: TGTGCCAGCAGTTCAACGGGACTCGGCTCCTACGAGCAGTACTTC. Translating it yields CASSSTGLGSYEQYF.

The chain couples TRBV18 to TRBJ1-6; D is ambiguous. The CDR3 has 14 residues. Trimming took 4 bases from V and 7 from J, leaving 11 bases between them. Germline CDR1 and CDR2: KGHSH and LQKENI. The CDR3 nucleotides read TGTGCCAGCTCACAGAATACAAAAAATTCACCCCTCCACTTT. This codes for CASSQNTKNSPLHF.

This chain connects TRBV7-8 to TRBJ2-1; D might be TRBD2 (5 bases). Trimming took 4 bases from V and 10 from J, leaving 14 bases between them. CDR3 size: 13 residues. The germline gives CDR1 SGHVS, CDR2 FQNEAQ. The CDR3 is CASSWLSPGEQFF. The CDR3 DNA is TGTGCCAGCAGCTGGCTCTCTCCGGGGGAGCAGTTCTTC. Combining the CDR3 with reference TRBV7-8 and TRBJ2-1 gives the whole variable domain GAGVSQSPRYKVAKRGQDVALRCDPISGHVSLFWYQQALGQGPEFLTYFQNEAQLDKSGLPSDRFFAERPEGSVSTLKIQRTQQEDSAVYLCASSWLSPGEQFFGPGTRLTVL.

This chain uses TRBV6-5 with TRBJ2-5; D may be TRBD1 (7 bases). The ends were cut back, 6 bases at V and 1 base at J, with 12 bases in the middle. Germline V gene lookup returns CDR1 MNHEY and CDR2 SVGAGI. The CDR3 totals 14 residues. This chain's CDR3 is CASRHRGGQETQYF. The CDR3 nucleotides are TGTGCCAGCAGGCACAGGGGAGGCCAAGAGACCCAGTACTTC.

The J gene is TRBJ2-1, the V gene TRBV5-1; tentative D call: TRBD2 (5 bases). The germline V gene encodes CDR1 SGHRS and CDR2 YFSETQ. CDR3 size: 15 residues. Trimming removed 8 bases from V and 3 bases from J, with 18 bases in between. The CDR3 DNA sequence: TGCGCCAGTGAAGCGGTGGGTCGCCTCTACAATGAGCAGTTCTTC. Its translation is CASEAVGRLYNEQFF.

The rearrangement uses TRBV4-1 and TRBJ2-7; tentative D call: TRBD2 (6 bases). Germline CDR1 and CDR2: MGHRA and YSYEKL. Trimming took 1 base from V and 0 from J, leaving 13 bases between them. CDR3 length equals 16 residues. CDR3 sequence: CASSQGSGGNSYEQYF. The CDR3 DNA is TGCGCCAGCAGCCAAGGATCTGGCGGGAACTCCTACGAGCAGTACTTC.

V and J are TRBV5-5 and TRBJ1-1; no clear D. This CDR3 has 15 amino acids. V was pared by 1 base and J by 4 bases, with 14 bases between. Germline CDR1 SGHKS, CDR2 YYEKEE (reference sequence). This CDR3 reads CASSLSTVIGTEAFF. The CDR3 coding sequence is TGTGCCAGCAGCTTGAGTACCGTTATCGGCACTGAAGCTTTCTTT.

V and J are TRBV27 and TRBJ2-3; unclear D gene. Germline CDR1 reads MNHEY; CDR2 reads SMNVEV (reference sequence). Trimming stripped 7 bases from V and 6 bases from J, with 29 bases between. The CDR3 has 18 amino acids. The CDR3 sequence: CASTTAGVQAPNMDTQYF. Written as DNA, the CDR3 is TGTGCCAGCACTACCGCCGGCGTCCAGGCGCCCAACATGGATACGCAGTATTTT.